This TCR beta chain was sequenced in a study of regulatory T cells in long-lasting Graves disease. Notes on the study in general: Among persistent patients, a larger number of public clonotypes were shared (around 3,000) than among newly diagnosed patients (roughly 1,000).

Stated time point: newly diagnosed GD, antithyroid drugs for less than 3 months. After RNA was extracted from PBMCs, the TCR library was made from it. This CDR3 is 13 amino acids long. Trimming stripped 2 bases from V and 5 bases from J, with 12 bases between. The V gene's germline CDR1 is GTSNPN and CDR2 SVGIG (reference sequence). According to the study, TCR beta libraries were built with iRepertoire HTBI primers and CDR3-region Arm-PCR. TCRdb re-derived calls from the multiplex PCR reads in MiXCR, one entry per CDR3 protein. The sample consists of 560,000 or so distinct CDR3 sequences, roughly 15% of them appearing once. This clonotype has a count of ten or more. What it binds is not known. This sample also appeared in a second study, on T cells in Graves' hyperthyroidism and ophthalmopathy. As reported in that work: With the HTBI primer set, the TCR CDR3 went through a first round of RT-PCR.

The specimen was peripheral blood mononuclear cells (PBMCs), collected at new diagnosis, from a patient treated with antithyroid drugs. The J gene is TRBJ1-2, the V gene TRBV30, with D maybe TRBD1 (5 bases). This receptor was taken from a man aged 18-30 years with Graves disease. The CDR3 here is CAWSSSGGYGYTF. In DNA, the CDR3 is TGTGCCTGGAGTTCCTCTGGGGGGTATGGCTACACCTTC.